These 8 T cell receptor beta chains were all obtained from the same sample, sequenced in a study of a mutant IDH1 vaccine in newly diagnosed glioma. The time point is: baseline, week 1 (first vaccination visit). The sample's treatment: pre-vaccination baseline after standard-of-care therapy. Sequencing used immunoSEQ multiplex PCR; TCRdb keeps in-frame clones, though not all of them. The table shows around 33,000 clones, with 80% to 85% occurring only once. The specimen comprised peripheral blood mononuclear cells (PBMCs), sampled from a glioma patient treated with radiotherapy, temozolomide or both. The receptors stem from a man aged 50 or older with glioma. Some clones in this sample may be carry-over from other donors' samples.

This sequence joins TRBV5-5 and TRBJ2-2; 7 bases fit TRBD1. Germline trimming cut 3 bases from V and 6 bases from J; bases unmatched to any gene: 8. This CDR3 region has 15 residues. Germline CDR1 SGHKS, CDR2 YYEKEE (reference sequence). Written as DNA, the CDR3 is TGTGCCAGCAGCTACCGGACAGGAGACGCCGGGGAGCTGTTTTTT. Protein sequence: CASSYRTGDAGELFF. Using reference TRBV5-5 and TRBJ2-2 for the parts outside the CDR3, the full variable domain is DAGVTQSPTHLIKTRGQQVTLRCSPISGHKSVSWYQQVLGQGPQFIFQYYEKEERGRGNFPDRFSARQFPNYSSELNVNALLLGDSALYLCASSYRTGDAGELFFGEGSRLTVL.

The chain has TRBV11-3 and TRBJ1-1; 8 positions match TRBD1. J lost 5 bases, V lost 6 bases, and 8 bases had no gene match. The CDR3 spans 14 residues. The germline V gene has CDR1 SGHNT and CDR2 YENEEA. The CDR3 sequence is CASSPGQGETEAFF. The CDR3 DNA follows: TGTGCCAGCAGTCCCGGACAGGGCGAAACTGAAGCTTTCTTT.

The chain is built from TRBV5-1 and TRBJ2-2; D possibly corresponds to TRBD2 (5 bases). The germline V gene has CDR1 SGHRS and CDR2 YFSETQ. V lost 0 bases to trimming and J lost 5 bases, with 14 bases between them. The length of the CDR3 is 16 residues. The CDR3 coding sequence is TGCGCCAGCAGCTTGGTGGCTAGCCGAGGGACCGGGGAGCTGTTTTTT. Protein sequence: CASSLVASRGTGELFF. The full variable domain, in which reference TRBV5-1 and TRBJ2-2 provide the parts outside the CDR3, is KAGVTQTPRYLIKTRGQQVTLSCSPISGHRSVSWYQQTPGQGLQFLFEYFSETQRNKGNFPGRFSGRQFSNSRSEMNVSTLELGDSALYLCASSLVASRGTGELFFGEGSRLTVL.

The chain combines TRBV6-1 with TRBJ1-2; no clear D. The CDR3 is made up of 13 amino acids. Germline V CDR1 and CDR2: MNHNS, SASEGT. Trimming pared 0 bases from V and 7 bases from J, leaving 9 bases between. The DNA of the CDR3 is TGTGCCAGCAGTGAAGCGGACTCTCTTGGCTACACCTTC. This encodes CASSEADSLGYTF.

A single count supports this clone. The gene calls are TRBV5-1 and TRBJ2-7, with D possibly matching TRBD1 (5 bases). Germline CDR1 and CDR2: SGHRS and YFSETQ. This CDR3 has 13 amino acids. Trimming stripped 3 bases from V and 0 bases from J, with 7 bases between. Here the CDR3 DNA reads TGCGCCAGCAGCTCGACAGCCTCCTACGAGCAGTACTTC. Its translation: CASSSTASYEQYF.

This clone came up a few times. V is TRBV7-9 and J is TRBJ1-1; possible D gene TRBD1, 5 bases. CDR1 and CDR2 from the germline V gene are SEHNR and FQNEAQ (reference sequence). V was pared by 3 bases and J by 1 base, with 12 bases between. The CDR3 totals 15 residues. Here the CDR3 DNA reads TGTGCCAGCAGCTTCCAGGCGGGGACGAACACTGAAGCTTTCTTT. Translation: CASSFQAGTNTEAFF.

This sequence joins TRBV9 and TRBJ1-1, with D maybe TRBD1 (5 bases). CDR1 is SGDLS, CDR2 YYNGEE, per germline. CDR3 length equals 15 residues. V lost 0 bases and J 5 bases, leaving 14 bases between the germline ends. The DNA of the CDR3 is TGTGCCAGCAGCGTAGGCTCTGTGAGGGGAACTGAAGCTTTCTTT. The encoded protein is CASSVGSVRGTEAFF.

CDR3 DNA sequence: TGTGCCAGCAGCTTGTGGCAAGACACTGAAGCTTTCTTT. Translating gives CASSLWQDTEAFF. This chain connects TRBV13 to TRBJ1-1; D is ambiguous. Germline values: CDR1 PRHDT, CDR2 FYEKMQ (reference sequence). The CDR3 is 13 amino acids. V shed 3 bases and J shed 3 bases, with 8 bases lying between them.